The 15 T cell receptor beta chains presented below share a single source sample, sequenced in a study of T cell repertoires in cytomegalovirus infection (dated by TCRdb to the late 2010s). Sequencing relied on an Illumina HiSeq 1500. In-frame beta chains were kept once TCRdb had trimmed the public reads at Q25 with fastp and called clones with MiXCR. Entries that share a CDR3 protein sequence are merged under the most common genes and DNA. The sample includes about 300,000 distinct CDR3 sequences, with 9.6% observed a single time. The ten largest clones take up more than 2.5% of the sample. The sequencing sample was made of PBMCs. The source is a human donor in good health (CMV status not recorded). Some clones in this sample may be carry-over from other donors' samples.

The CDR3 nucleotides are TGTGCCATCAGTGACAATCGGGGAGAGACCCAGTACTTC. Translated, it gives CAISDNRGETQYF. The rearrangement joins TRBV10-3 to TRBJ2-5; TRBD2 is a possible D gene (5 bases). Germline CDR1 ENHRY, CDR2 SYGVKD. The CDR3 extends over 13 amino acids. The V end was cut by 3 bases, the J end by 4 bases, with 9 bases between.

This clonotype was seen ten or more times. The chain links TRBV28 to TRBJ1-5; 7 bases fit TRBD1. This CDR3 region has 15 residues. V trimming: 4 bases; J trimming: 7 bases; junction bases outside the gene matches: 10. Per germline, CDR1 MDHEN and CDR2 SYDVKM. The DNA of the CDR3 is TGTGCCAGCAGTTCGACAGGGTTATACAGGCAGCCCCAGCATTTT. This gives the protein CASSSTGLYRQPQHF.

This clonotype was seen at least ten times. The chain links TRBV6-1 to TRBJ1-5, with 7 bases that match TRBD1. Germline lookup yields CDR1 MNHNS and CDR2 SASEGT. This CDR3 is built from 17 residues. V lost 0 bases, J lost 4 bases, and 9 bases stayed unmatched. The CDR3: CASSEAPTGVGNQPQHF. The CDR3 DNA follows: TGTGCCAGCAGTGAAGCGCCCACAGGGGTAGGAAATCAGCCCCAGCATTTT.

This clonotype was counted ten times or more. The chain links TRBV4-3 to TRBJ1-5; TRBD1 agrees at 9 bases. Trimming at V came to 3 bases and at J to 3 bases, leaving 3 bases not matched to a gene. Germline values: CDR1 LGHNA, CDR2 YSLEER. The CDR3 extends over 15 amino acids. CDR3 in DNA: TGCGCCAGCAGCCACTACAGGGGGCACAATCAGCCCCAGCATTTT. Protein: CASSHYRGHNQPQHF.

This clonotype was detected many times. This rearrangement joins TRBV7-2 to TRBJ1-5; 7 positions agree with TRBD1. V lost 4 bases to trimming and J lost 3 bases; unmatched junction nucleotides: 3. The CDR3 contains 14 residues. Germline loops: CDR1 SGHTA, CDR2 FQGNSA. The CDR3, as DNA: TGTGCCAGCAGCTGGGACAGCTTCAATCAGCCCCAGCATTTT. It translates to CASSWDSFNQPQHF. The full variable domain, in which reference TRBV7-2 and TRBJ1-5 provide the parts outside the CDR3, is GAGVSQSPSNKVTEKGKDVELRCDPISGHTALYWYRQSLGQGLEFLIYFQGNSAPDKSGLPSDRFSAERTGGSVSTLTIQRTQQEDSAVYLCASSWDSFNQPQHFGDGTRLSIL.

The table lists this clonotype with many counts. DNA of the CDR3: TGTGCCAGCAGCTTAGCGAGTAGCGGGGGGTCGAATGAGCAGTTCTTC. Protein product: CASSLASSGGSNEQFF. The chain carries TRBV7-6 and TRBJ2-1, with 10 bases identical to TRBD2. CDR3 size: 16 residues. Germline CDR1 reads SGHVS; CDR2 reads FNYEAQ. The trim removed 0 bases at V and 7 bases at J, leaving 6 bases unmatched.

This chain joins TRBV7-9 and TRBJ1-6; TRBD1 matches 7 bases. Germline values: CDR1 SEHNR, CDR2 FQNEAQ (reference sequence). The CDR3 spans 14 residues. Trimming at V came to 6 bases and at J to 7 bases, leaving 6 bases not matched to a gene. The CDR3 here is CASRLRDSNSPLHF. CDR3 bases: TGTGCCAGCAGGTTAAGGGACAGCAATTCACCCCTCCACTTT.

The sample holds many counts of this clonotype. The chain links TRBV20-1 to TRBJ2-7, with 8 bases identical to TRBD2. Germline-derived CDR1 and CDR2 are DFQATT and SNEGSKA (reference sequence). The trim removed 1 base at V and 4 bases at J, leaving 12 bases unmatched. The CDR3 is 16 residues long. In DNA form, the CDR3 reads TGCAGTGCTAGAGTGTCAGGTCCGGGGGGGCTATACGAGCAGTACTTC. This translates into CSARVSGPGGLYEQYF.

Ten or more counts support this clonotype. The V and J genes are TRBV6-2 or TRBV6-3 and TRBJ1-6; tentative D call: TRBD1 (6 bases). Trimming left V 2 bases short and J 9 bases short, with 20 bases between. The CDR3 has 17 amino acids. Germline CDR1 is MNHEY and CDR2 is SVGEGT. The CDR3 bases are TGTGCCAGCAGTTACAGGCAGGGGATGGACATGTTTTCACCCCTCCACTTT. Translation: CASSYRQGMDMFSPLHF.

This clonotype was seen many times. The V and J genes are TRBV12-3 or TRBV12-4 and TRBJ1-1; D is perhaps TRBD1 (6 bases). The V gene lost 6 bases and the J gene lost 0 bases, with 11 bases spanning the gap. The CDR3 has 14 residues. The CDR3 is CASRTTGMNTEAFF. DNA for the CDR3: TGTGCCAGCAGGACCACAGGGATGAACACTGAAGCTTTCTTT.

Many counts were recorded for this clonotype. The rearrangement uses TRBV7-8 and TRBJ2-3; D possibly matches TRBD1 or TRBD2 (6 bases each). Trimming removed 5 bases from V and 0 bases from J, with 12 bases in between. CDR3 length: 15 amino acids. Germline V lookup: CDR1 SGHVS, CDR2 FQNEAQ. The CDR3 is CASSAGHTSTDTQYF. The CDR3 bases are TGTGCCAGCAGCGCGGGACATACTAGCACAGATACGCAGTATTTT.

This clonotype was detected many times. This chain joins TRBV18 and TRBJ2-7; 7 bases align to TRBD1. The CDR3 extends over 14 amino acids. V gave up 8 bases and J gave up 0 bases; unmatched junction bases: 7. Germline loops: CDR1 KGHSH, CDR2 LQKENI. The CDR3 bases are TGTGCCAGCCACCCGACAGGGACCTCCTACGAGCAGTACGTC. As protein: CASHPTGTSYEQYV.

This clonotype was seen at least ten times. This chain links TRBV6-2 or TRBV6-3 with TRBJ1-1, with a tentative D call TRBD1 (5 bases). This CDR3 contains 17 residues. Trimming cost V 3 bases and J 1 base, with 18 bases left between them. In germline, CDR1 is MNHEY, CDR2 SVGEGT. The CDR3 region has the DNA TGTGCCAGCAGTTATGACAGAACCAGATCTCCGAACACTGAAGCTTTCTTT. Its translation: CASSYDRTRSPNTEAFF.

V gene TRBV20-1 combines with J gene TRBJ2-1; 9 bases are shared with TRBD2. The J segment lost 6 bases and the V segment lost 5 bases, leaving 14 bases of the junction unmatched. The germline V gene encodes CDR1 DFQATT and CDR2 SNEGSKA (reference sequence). This CDR3 region has 16 residues. The CDR3 sequence: CSAPPGVASGVNEQFF. CDR3 sequence (DNA): TGCAGTGCTCCCCCGGGGGTGGCTAGCGGGGTCAATGAGCAGTTCTTC.

This clonotype showed up many times. The rearrangement uses TRBV7-2 and TRBJ2-3; D is ambiguous. V lost 2 bases, J lost 3 bases, and 9 bases lay in between. Germline values: CDR1 SGHTA, CDR2 FQGNSA. This CDR3 has 14 amino acids. The chain's CDR3 is CASSLSYGTDTQYF. CDR3 DNA: TGTGCCAGCAGCTTAAGTTATGGAACAGATACGCAGTATTTT.